Below are 13 T cell receptor beta chains sequenced from a single sample in a study of cytomegalovirus exposure and HLA in healthy donors. This PCR relied on a set of 60 Vbeta primers and 13 Jbeta primers. Clones were read by immunoSEQ multiplex PCR, and TCRdb kept only the in-frame ones, dropping some. The repertoire includes fewer than 200,000 clones, roughly 87% of them detected once, and 1.6% sits in the top ten. The sequenced sample was PBMCs. The receptors here all came from a man in his forties or fifties in good health and CMV-seronegative.

The CDR3 bases are TGTGCCAGCAGGCAACTTAATTCACCCCTCCACTTT. The encoded protein is CASRQLNSPLHF. The genes are TRBV6-1 and TRBJ1-6; D is undetermined. Germline CDR1 is MNHNS and CDR2 is SASEGT. CDR3 length equals 12 residues. V lost 6 bases to trimming and J lost 6 bases, with 6 bases between them.

The rearrangement uses TRBV6-1 and TRBJ2-7, with D tentatively TRBD2 (6 bases). This CDR3 is built from 14 residues. With 3 bases removed from V and 3 bases from J, the gap between germline ends came to 12 bases. Germline V lookup: CDR1 MNHNS, CDR2 SASEGT. CDR3 coding DNA: TGTGCCAGCAGTGATCCCGGGCGGGGCTACGAGCAGTACTTC. Its translation: CASSDPGRGYEQYF.

This clone was detected a few times. The chain recombines TRBV5-5 with TRBJ2-7; D might be TRBD1 (5 bases). The length of the CDR3 is 12 residues. Germline CDR1 and CDR2: SGHKS and YYEKEE (reference sequence). With 4 bases removed from V and 3 bases from J, the gap between germline ends came to 8 bases. The CDR3 is CASSDQGYEQYF. CDR3 DNA sequence: TGTGCCAGCAGCGACCAGGGCTACGAGCAGTACTTC.

The chain employs TRBV7-9 and TRBJ1-2; D may be TRBD1 (6 bases). From germline, CDR1 is SEHNR and CDR2 FQNEAQ (reference sequence). Deletions cut 2 bases from V and 4 bases from J, with 20 bases between. The CDR3 is 17 amino acids. In DNA form, the CDR3 reads TGTGCCAGCAGCTTATCCGCAGGGGCCAGACTACTCTATGGCTACACCTTC. It codes for CASSLSAGARLLYGYTF.

The rearrangement joins TRBV18 to TRBJ2-3; D remains ambiguous. The V gene's germline CDR1 is KGHSH and CDR2 LQKENI. This CDR3 comprises 11 residues. Trimming took 5 bases from V and 5 from J, leaving 5 bases between them. The CDR3 loop is CASSSRDTQYF. In DNA, the CDR3 is TGTGCCAGCTCATCCAGAGATACGCAGTATTTT. Full variable domain (remainder filled in from reference TRBV18 and TRBJ2-3): NAGVMQNPRHLVRRRGQEARLRCSPMKGHSHVYWYRQLPEEGLKFMVYLQKENIIDESGMPKERFSAEFPKEGPSILRIQQVVRGDSAAYFCASSSRDTQYFGPGTRLTVL.

The chain joins TRBV6-6 to TRBJ2-2; no clear D gene. V was shortened by 6 bases and J by 5 bases, with 10 bases between the two germline ends. The CDR3 covers 13 residues. CDR1 is MNHNY, CDR2 SVGAGI, per germline (reference sequence). CDR3 amino acids: CASSSGGTGELFF. The CDR3 region has the DNA TGTGCCAGCAGCTCGGGTGGAACCGGGGAGCTGTTTTTT.

V and J are TRBV5-1 and TRBJ1-2, with D uncertain. The CDR3 sequence is 13 residues long. The germline CDR1 and CDR2 sequences are SGHRS and YFSETQ. V was pared by 3 bases and J by 2 bases, with 8 bases between. The CDR3 loop is CASSSPENYGYTF. CDR3 sequence (DNA): TGCGCCAGCAGCTCCCCGGAGAACTATGGCTACACCTTC.

This chain connects TRBV9 to TRBJ1-6; D gene unclear. The length of the CDR3 is 15 residues. V gave up 0 bases and J gave up 6 bases, with 10 bases separating them. In germline, CDR1 is SGDLS, CDR2 YYNGEE. The CDR3 nucleotides read TGTGCCAGCAGCGTAGCTTCAGGCCTTAATTCACCCCTCCACTTT. It translates to CASSVASGLNSPLHF.

The V gene is TRBV6-1, the J gene TRBJ2-3; TRBD1 is a possible D gene (6 bases). Germline lookup yields CDR1 MNHNS and CDR2 SASEGT. Trimming pared 6 bases from V and 1 base from J, leaving 14 bases between. The CDR3 loop spans 15 amino acids. In nucleotides, the CDR3 is TGTGCCAGCAGGGGACGGACAGCTGGCACAGATACGCAGTATTTT. It specifies CASRGRTAGTDTQYF.

This clone was counted a single time. The rearrangement joins TRBV7-2 to TRBJ1-2, with 7 bases identical to TRBD1. The CDR3 covers 15 residues. In germline, CDR1 is SGHTA, CDR2 FQGNSA. After removal of 5 bases from V and 2 bases from J, the junction contained 8 bases not matched to a gene. CDR3 coding DNA: TGTGCCAGCAGCCGTCAGGGGGAAGGAAACTATGGCTACACCTTC. Its protein product is CASSRQGEGNYGYTF.

The chain joins TRBV7-2 to TRBJ1-2; D gene unclear. V was cut by 1 base and J by 8 bases, with 11 bases left in between. Per the germline V gene, CDR1 is SGHTA and CDR2 is FQGNSA. CDR3 size: 13 residues. CDR3 DNA sequence: TGTGCCAGCAGCTTAGGGCTTTTACAGGGCTACACCTTC. Translation gives CASSLGLLQGYTF.

The J gene is TRBJ2-1, the V gene TRBV7-2, with D perhaps matching TRBD1 (6 bases). The germline CDR1 and CDR2 sequences are SGHTA and FQGNSA. V lost 3 bases to trimming and J lost 1 base, with 7 bases between them. This CDR3 has 14 amino acids. CDR3 in amino acids: CASSFQGSYNEQFF. CDR3 in DNA: TGTGCCAGCAGCTTCCAGGGGTCCTACAATGAGCAGTTCTTC.

The rearrangement uses TRBV28 and TRBJ2-1, with 7 nucleotides matching TRBD2. This CDR3 has 14 residues. CDR1 is MDHEN, CDR2 SYDVKM, per germline. The J segment lost 7 bases and the V segment lost 3 bases, leaving 6 bases of the junction unmatched. This CDR3 is CASSLGGSVNEQFF. The CDR3, as DNA: TGTGCCAGCAGTTTGGGCGGGAGTGTGAATGAGCAGTTCTTC.